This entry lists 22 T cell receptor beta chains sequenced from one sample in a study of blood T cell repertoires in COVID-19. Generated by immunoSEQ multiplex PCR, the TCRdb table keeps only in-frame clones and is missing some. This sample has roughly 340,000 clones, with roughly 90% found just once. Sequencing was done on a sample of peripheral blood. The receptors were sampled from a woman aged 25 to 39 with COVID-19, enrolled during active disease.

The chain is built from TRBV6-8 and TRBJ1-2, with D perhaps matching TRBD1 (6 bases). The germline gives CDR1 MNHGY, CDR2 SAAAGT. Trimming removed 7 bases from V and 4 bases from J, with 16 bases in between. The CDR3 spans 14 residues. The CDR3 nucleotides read TGTGCCAGCAAAATTGGCAGGGGCTGCTATGGCTACACCTTC. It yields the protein CASKIGRGCYGYTF.

The CDR3 DNA is TGCGCCAGCAGCCAAGTATCAGGCAACGAGCAGTACGTC. Amino acid sequence: CASSQVSGNEQYV. The chain joins TRBV4-1 to TRBJ2-7; D is unclear. Trimming removed 1 base at V and 5 bases at J, with 9 bases between. Germline lookup yields CDR1 MGHRA and CDR2 YSYEKL. The CDR3 has 13 residues.

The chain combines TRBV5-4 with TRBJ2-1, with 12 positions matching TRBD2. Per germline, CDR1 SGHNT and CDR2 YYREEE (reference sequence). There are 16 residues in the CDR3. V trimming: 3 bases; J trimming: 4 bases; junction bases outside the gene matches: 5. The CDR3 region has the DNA TGTGCCAGCAGCTCGACTAGCGGGGGCCGATACAATGAGCAGTTCTTC. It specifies CASSSTSGGRYNEQFF. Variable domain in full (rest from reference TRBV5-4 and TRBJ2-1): ETGVTQSPTHLIKTRGQQVTLRCSSQSGHNTVSWYQQALGQGPQFIFQYYREEENGRGNFPPRFSGLQFPNYSSELNVNALELDDSALYLCASSSTSGGRYNEQFFGPGTRLTVL.

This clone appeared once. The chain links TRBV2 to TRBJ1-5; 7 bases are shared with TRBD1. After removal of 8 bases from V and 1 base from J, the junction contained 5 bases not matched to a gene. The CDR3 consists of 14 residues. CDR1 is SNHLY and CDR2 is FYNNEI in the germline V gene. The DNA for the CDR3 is TGTGCCAGCCAGAGGGGGCAGAGCAATCAGCCCCAGCATTTT. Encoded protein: CASQRGQSNQPQHF.

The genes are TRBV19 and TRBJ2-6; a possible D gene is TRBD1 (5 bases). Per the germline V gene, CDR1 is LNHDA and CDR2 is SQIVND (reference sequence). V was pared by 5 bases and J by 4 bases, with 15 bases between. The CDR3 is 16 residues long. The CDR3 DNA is TGTGCCAGTAGTCCCGTCGTTGGGGCCGGGGCCAACGTCCTGACTTTC. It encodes CASSPVVGAGANVLTF.

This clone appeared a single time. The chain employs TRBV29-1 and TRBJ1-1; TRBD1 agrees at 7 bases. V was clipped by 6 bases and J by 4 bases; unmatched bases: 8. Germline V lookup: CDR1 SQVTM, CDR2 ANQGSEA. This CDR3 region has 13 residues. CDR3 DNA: TGCAGCGTATTAGCCTCAGGGGGCACTGAAGCTTTCTTT. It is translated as CSVLASGGTEAFF.

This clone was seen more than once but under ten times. The CDR3 nucleotides are TGTGCCAGCAGCTCCAAATCCAGGACTAGCGGGGGCTACGAGCAGTACTTC. Amino acids: CASSSKSRTSGGYEQYF. The genes are TRBV11-2 and TRBJ2-7; 13 bases align to TRBD2. Trimming took 4 bases from V and 3 from J; bases not matched to a gene: 9. Germline V gene lookup returns CDR1 SGHAT and CDR2 FQNNGV. This CDR3 is built from 17 residues. The full variable domain, rest sourced from reference TRBV11-2 and TRBJ2-7, is EAGVAQSPRYKIIEKRQSVAFWCNPISGHATLYWYQQILGQGPKLLIQFQNNGVVDDSQLPKDRFSAERLKGVDSTLKIQPAKLEDSAVYLCASSSKSRTSGGYEQYFGPGTRLTVT.

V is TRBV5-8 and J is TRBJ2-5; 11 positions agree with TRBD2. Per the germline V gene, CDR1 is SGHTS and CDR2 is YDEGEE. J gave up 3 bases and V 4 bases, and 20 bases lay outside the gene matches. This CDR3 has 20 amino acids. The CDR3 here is CASSLGGGTSGLLRKETQYF. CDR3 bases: TGTGCCAGCAGCCTCGGAGGGGGGACTAGCGGACTATTGAGGAAAGAGACCCAGTACTTC.

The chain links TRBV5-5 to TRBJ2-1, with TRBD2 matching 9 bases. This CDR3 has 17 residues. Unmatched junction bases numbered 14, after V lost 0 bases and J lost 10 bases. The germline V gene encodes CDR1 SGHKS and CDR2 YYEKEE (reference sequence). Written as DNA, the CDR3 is TGTGCCAGCAGCTTGGGGGGAACTAGCGGGTTATACCGCGAGCAGTTCTTC. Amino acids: CASSLGGTSGLYREQFF.

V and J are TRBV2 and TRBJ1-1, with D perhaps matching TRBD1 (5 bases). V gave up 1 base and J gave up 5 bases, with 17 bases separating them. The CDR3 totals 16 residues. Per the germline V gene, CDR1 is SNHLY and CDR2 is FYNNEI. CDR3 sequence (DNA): TGTGCCAGCAGTGAAGGGGATTGGAGAAGGGGTACTGAAGCTTTCTTT. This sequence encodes CASSEGDWRRGTEAFF.

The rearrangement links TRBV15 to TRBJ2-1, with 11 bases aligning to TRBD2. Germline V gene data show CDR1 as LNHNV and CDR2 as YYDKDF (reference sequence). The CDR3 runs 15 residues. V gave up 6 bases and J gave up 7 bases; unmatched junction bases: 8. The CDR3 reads CATSPLAGGRNEQFF. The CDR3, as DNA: TGTGCCACCAGTCCCCTAGCGGGAGGAAGGAATGAGCAGTTCTTC.

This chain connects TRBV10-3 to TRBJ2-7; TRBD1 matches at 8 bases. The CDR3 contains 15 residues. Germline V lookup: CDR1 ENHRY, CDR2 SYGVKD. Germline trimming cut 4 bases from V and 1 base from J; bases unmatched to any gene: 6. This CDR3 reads CAISAGTGKSYEQYF. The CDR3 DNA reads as TGTGCCATCAGTGCCGGGACAGGAAAATCCTACGAGCAGTACTTC.

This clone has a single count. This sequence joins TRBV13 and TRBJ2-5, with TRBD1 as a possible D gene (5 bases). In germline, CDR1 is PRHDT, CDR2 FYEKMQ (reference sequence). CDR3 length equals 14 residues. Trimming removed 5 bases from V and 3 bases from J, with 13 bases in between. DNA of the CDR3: TGTGCCAGCAGCCCACAAACAGGCGAAGAGACCCAGTACTTC. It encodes CASSPQTGEETQYF. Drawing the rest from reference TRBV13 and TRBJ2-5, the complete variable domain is AAGVIQSPRHLIKEKRETATLKCYPIPRHDTVYWYQQGPGQDPQFLISFYEKMQSDKGSIPDRFSAQQFSDYHSELNMSSLELGDSALYFCASSPQTGEETQYFGPGTRLLVL.

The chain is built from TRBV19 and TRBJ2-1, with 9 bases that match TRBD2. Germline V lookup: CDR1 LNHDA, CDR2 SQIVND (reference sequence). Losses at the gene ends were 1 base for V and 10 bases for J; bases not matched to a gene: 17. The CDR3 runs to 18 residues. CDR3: CASSIGTRGLAARGEQFF. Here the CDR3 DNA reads TGTGCCAGTAGTATAGGGACCCGGGGACTAGCTGCTCGAGGGGAGCAGTTCTTC.

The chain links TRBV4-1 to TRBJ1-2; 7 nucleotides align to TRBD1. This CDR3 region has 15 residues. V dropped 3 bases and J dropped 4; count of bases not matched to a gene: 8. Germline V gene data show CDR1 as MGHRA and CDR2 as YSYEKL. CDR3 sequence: CASSHSWTGTYGYTF. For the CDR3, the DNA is TGCGCCAGCAGCCACTCTTGGACAGGAACCTATGGCTACACCTTC.

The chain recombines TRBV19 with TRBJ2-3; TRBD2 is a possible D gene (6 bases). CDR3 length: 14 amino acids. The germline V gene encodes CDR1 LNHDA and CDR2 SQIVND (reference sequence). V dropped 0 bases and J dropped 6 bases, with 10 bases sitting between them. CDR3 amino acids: CASSIDPGGDTQYF. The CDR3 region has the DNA TGTGCCAGTAGTATAGATCCTGGGGGGGATACGCAGTATTTT.

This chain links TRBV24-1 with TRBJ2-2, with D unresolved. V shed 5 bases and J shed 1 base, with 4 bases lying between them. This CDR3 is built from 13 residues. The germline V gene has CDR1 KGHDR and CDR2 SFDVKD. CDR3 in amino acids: CATSGGNTGELFF. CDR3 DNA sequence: TGTGCCACCAGTGGAGGGAACACCGGGGAGCTGTTTTTT.

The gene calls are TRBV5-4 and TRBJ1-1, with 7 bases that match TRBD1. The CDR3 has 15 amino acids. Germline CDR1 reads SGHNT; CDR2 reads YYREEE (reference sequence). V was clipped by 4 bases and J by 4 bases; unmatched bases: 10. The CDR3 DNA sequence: TGTGCCAGCAGCCTAGAACGGACAGGAGGCACTGAAGCTTTCTTT. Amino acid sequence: CASSLERTGGTEAFF.

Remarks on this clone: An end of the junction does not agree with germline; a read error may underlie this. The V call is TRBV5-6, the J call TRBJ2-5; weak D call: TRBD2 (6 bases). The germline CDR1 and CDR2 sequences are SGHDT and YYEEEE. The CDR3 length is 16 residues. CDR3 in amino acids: CASSQVRAGNQEAQYF. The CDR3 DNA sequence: TGTGCCAGCAGCCAGGTACGGGCGGGGAACCAAGAGGCCCAGTACTTC.

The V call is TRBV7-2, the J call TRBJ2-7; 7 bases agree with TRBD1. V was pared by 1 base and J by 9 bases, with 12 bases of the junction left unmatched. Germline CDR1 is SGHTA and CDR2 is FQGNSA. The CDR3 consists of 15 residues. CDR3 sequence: CASSLDRTGGVLQYV. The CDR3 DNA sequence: TGTGCCAGCAGCTTAGATAGGACAGGTGGTGTGTTGCAGTACGTC.

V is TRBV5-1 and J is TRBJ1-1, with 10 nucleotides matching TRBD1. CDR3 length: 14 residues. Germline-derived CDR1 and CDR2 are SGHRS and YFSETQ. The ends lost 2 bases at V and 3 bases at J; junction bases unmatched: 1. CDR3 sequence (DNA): TGCGCCAGCAGCTTCGGACAGGGGGACACTGAAGCTTTCTTT. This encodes CASSFGQGDTEAFF.

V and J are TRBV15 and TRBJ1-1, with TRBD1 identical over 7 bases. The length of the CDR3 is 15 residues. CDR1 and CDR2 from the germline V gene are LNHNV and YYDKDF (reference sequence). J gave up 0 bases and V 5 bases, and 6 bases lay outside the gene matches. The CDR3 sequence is CATSQDRAVNTEAFF. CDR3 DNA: TGTGCCACCAGCCAAGACAGGGCGGTGAACACTGAAGCTTTCTTT.